Shown below are 4 T cell receptor beta chains from a single sample sequenced in a study of T-cell memory formation after mild COVID-19. TCRdb itself ran the 5' RACE reads through MiXCR, one entry per CDR3 protein. The sample holds under 700,000 distinct CDR3 sequences; just over 20% are singletons and the top ten take about an eighth. Sample: PBMCs or a T cell subset sorted from them (not recorded which). Source of these receptors: an adult woman who had mild COVID-19 (a few samples of this study predate the infection). Cell type and time point are not known.

There are a few counts of this clonotype. The rearrangement links TRBV7-9 to TRBJ2-3; D tentatively reads TRBD1 or TRBD2 (5 bases each). Per the germline V gene, CDR1 is SEHNR and CDR2 is FQNEAQ (reference sequence). The CDR3 covers 14 residues. CDR3 coding DNA: TGTGTTACGAGGGGTAGCGCCAGCACAGATACGCAGTATTTT. This encodes CVTRGSASTDTQYF.

The V gene is TRBV6-5, the J gene TRBJ1-1; 9 nucleotides agree with TRBD1. CDR1 and CDR2 from the germline V gene are MNHEY and SVGAGI. The CDR3 is made up of 12 amino acids. V was clipped by 8 bases and J by 5 bases; unmatched bases: 3. The CDR3 here is CASGTGRTEAFF. The DNA of the CDR3 is TGTGCCAGCGGGACAGGGCGAACTGAAGCTTTCTTT.

The rearrangement joins TRBV2 to TRBJ2-3; 9 positions match TRBD2. This CDR3 comprises 17 residues. Germline loops: CDR1 SNHLY, CDR2 FYNNEI. The V gene end was trimmed by 2 bases and the J gene end by 3 bases; junction bases not matched to a gene: 9. The CDR3 DNA follows: TGTGCCAGCAGTGAAAGGCTAGCGGGGCCATATACAGATACGCAGTATTTT. It specifies CASSERLAGPYTDTQYF.

V usage is TRBV4-3 and J usage is TRBJ2-1, with TRBD2 matching 7 bases. The germline gives CDR1 LGHNA, CDR2 YSLEER. V lost 5 bases to trimming and J lost 7 bases; unmatched junction nucleotides: 8. CDR3 length: 14 amino acids. As DNA, the CDR3 is TGCGCCAGCAGCGATGTGAACGGGGGGAATGAGCAGTTCTTC. Translating gives CASSDVNGGNEQFF.